The clone carrying this T cell receptor beta chain was found once. The antigen is unknown. V gave up 7 bases and J gave up 4 bases, with 10 bases separating them. CDR3 length: 12 amino acids. Looked up from germline, CDR1 is SNHLY and CDR2 is FYNNEI. This record comes from a study of identical twins. Points from the study as a whole: Conclusions were drawn cross-sectionally by statistical analysis, without following the same donors.

Each CDR3 protein is one row after TCRdb ran MiXCR on the 5' RACE reads. Here the sample spans hundreds of thousands of distinct CDR3 sequences, approximately 25% being singletons. This sample also appeared in a second study, on T cells expressing NK-cell markers. That work states: With respect to HCMV, most of the eight sequenced donors were seropositive, and one was seronegative. Similarly, these clonotypes led the CD3+CD56-NKG2C+ fraction as well in several donors. Whether the expanded NKG2C+ T cell clones recognized HCMV remained unclear.

Input material: CD4+ T cells sorted from blood. The TCR comes from a woman aged 18-30 years in good health. The chain links TRBV2 to TRBJ2-5; maybe TRBD1 (6 bases). For the CDR3, the DNA is TGTGCCAGCACCAGGGGTGGAGAGACCCAGTACTTC. It translates to CASTRGGETQYF.